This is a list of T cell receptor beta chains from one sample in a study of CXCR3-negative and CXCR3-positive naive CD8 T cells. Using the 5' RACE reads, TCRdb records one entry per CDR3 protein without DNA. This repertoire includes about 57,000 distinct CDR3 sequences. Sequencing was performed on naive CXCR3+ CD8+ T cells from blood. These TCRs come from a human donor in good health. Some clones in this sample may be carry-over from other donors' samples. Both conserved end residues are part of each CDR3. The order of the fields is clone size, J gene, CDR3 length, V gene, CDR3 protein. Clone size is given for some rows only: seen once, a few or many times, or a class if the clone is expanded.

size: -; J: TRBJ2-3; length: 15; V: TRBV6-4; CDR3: CASSDGTGGTDTQYF
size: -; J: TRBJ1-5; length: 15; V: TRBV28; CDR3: CASSLWNRNNQPQHF
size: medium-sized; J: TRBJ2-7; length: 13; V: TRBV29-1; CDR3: CSVSQGAFYEQYF
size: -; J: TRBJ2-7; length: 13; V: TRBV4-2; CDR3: CASSTTGEYEQYF
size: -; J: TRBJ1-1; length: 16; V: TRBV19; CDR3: CASSTPPGWADTEAFF
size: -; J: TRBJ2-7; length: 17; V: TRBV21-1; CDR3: CASSLGDRGRMDYEQYF
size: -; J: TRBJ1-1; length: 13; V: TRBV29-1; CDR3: CSVTEGYGTEAFF
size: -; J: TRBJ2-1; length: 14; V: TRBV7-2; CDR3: CASRLAGTYNEQFF
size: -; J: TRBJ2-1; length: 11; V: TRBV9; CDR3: CASGGYNEQFF
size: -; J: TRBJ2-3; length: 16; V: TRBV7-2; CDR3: CASSLPSGGAADTQYF
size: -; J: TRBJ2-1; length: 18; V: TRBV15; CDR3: CATSIRQGVLSSYNEQFF
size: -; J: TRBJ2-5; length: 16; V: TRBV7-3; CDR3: CASSSGTGGYQETQYF
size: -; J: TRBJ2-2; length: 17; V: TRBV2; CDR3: CASSAPDRRTNTGELFF
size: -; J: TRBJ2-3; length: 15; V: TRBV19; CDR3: CASSTGQGAPDTQYF
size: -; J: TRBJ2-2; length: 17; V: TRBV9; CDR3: CASSERPGLLNTGELFF
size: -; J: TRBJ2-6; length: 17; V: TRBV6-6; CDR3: CASSPYSLSSGANVLTF
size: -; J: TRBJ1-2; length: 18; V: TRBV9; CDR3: CASSVNRDRGLLNYGYTF
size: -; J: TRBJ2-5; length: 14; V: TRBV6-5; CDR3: CASSYQGLQETQYF
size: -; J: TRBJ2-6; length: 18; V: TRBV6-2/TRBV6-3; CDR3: CASRTRDRATSGANVLTF
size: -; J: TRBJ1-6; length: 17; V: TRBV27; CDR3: CASSLRGVSSYNSPLHF
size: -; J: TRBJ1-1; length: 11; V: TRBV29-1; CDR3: CSVDGGTEAFF
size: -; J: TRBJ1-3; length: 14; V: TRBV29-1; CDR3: CSVVGDYLGNTIYF
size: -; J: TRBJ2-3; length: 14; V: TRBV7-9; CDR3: CASNRGQLTDTQYF
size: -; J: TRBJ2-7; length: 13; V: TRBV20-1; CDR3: CSARTGGPYEQYF
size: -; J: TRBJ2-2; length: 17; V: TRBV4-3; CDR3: CASSQDRGGVSIGELFF
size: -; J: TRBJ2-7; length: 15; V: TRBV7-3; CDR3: CASSSGQGSFDEQYF
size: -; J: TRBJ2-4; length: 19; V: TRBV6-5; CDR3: CASGPSVPGQGWAKNIQYF
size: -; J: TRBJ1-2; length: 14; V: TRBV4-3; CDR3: CASSQELVIHGYTF
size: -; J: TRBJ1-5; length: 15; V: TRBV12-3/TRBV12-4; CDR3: CASRAKDSWNQPQHF
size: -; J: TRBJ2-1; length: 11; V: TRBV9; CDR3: CASSASGEQFF
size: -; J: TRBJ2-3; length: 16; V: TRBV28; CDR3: CASSSISSVDTDTQYF
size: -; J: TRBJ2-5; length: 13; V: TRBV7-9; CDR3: CASSYGGLETQYF
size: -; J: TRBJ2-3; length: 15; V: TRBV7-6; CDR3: CASSPRGQGEDTQYF
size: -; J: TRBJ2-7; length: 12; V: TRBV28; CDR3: CAARDRGTEQYF
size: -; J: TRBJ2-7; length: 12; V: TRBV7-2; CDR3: CASSFLGYEQYF
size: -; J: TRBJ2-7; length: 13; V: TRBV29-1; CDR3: CSVETNRPYEQYF
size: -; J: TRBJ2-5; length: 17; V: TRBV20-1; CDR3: CSALRRGQATLEETQYF
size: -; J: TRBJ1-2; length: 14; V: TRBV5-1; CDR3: CASSLAGFRHGYTF
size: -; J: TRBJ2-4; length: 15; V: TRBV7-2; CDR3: CASSSPGQPQNIQYF
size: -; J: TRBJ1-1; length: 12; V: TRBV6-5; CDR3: CASAGPNTEAFF
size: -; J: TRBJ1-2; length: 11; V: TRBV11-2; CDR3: CARVGEMEYTF
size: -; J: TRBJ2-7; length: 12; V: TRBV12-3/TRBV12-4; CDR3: CASSTDTYEQYF
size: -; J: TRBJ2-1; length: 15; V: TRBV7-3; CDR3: CASSLLGQGPSEQFF
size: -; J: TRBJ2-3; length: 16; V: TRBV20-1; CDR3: CSARDGSGGETDTQYF
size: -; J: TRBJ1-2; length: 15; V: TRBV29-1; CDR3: CSVEVWGAVGNGYTF
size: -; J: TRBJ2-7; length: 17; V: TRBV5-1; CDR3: CASSLGLAGPISYEQYF
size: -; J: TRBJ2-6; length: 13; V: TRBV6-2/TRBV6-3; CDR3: CASSESGANVLTF
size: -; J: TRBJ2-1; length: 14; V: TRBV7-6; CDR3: CASSLGSVYNEQFF
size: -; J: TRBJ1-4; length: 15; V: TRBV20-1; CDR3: CSARDILQGVEKLFF
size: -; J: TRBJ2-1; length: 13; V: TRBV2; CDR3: CASAATAGNEQFF
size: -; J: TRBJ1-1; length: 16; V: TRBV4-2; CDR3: CASSPGAGGWDTEAFF
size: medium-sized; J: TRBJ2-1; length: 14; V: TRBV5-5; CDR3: CASSLGLAGNEQFF
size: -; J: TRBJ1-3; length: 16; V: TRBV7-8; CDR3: CASSRSQGWSGNTIYF
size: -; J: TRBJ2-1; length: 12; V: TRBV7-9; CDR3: CAYGTGVNEQFF
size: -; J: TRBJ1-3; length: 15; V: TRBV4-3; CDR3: CASSQDGYSGDTIYF
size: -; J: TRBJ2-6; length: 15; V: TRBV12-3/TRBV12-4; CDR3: CASTLGTSGANVLTF